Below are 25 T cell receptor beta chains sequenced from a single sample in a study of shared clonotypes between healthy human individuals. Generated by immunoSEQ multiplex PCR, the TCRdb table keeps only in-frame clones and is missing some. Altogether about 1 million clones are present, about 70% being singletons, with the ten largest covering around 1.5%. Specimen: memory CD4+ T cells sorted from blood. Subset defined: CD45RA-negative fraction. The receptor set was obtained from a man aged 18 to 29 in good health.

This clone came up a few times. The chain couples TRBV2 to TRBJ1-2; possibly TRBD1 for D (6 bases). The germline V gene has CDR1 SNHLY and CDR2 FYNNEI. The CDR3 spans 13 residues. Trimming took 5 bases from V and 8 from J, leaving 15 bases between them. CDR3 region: CASSRSRGRGYTF. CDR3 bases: TGTGCCAGCAGTCGATCCAGGGGTCGCGGCTACACCTTC.

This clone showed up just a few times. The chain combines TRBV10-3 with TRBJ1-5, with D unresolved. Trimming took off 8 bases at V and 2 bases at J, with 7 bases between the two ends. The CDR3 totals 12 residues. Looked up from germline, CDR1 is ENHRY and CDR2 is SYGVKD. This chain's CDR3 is CAIGEGNQPQHF. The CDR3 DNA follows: TGTGCCATCGGGGAAGGCAATCAGCCCCAGCATTTT.

The DNA for the CDR3 is TGCGCCAGCAGCCAAGATAGGACCGGGACTAGCGGCACCCTGAAGCAGTTCTTC. Its translation is CASSQDRTGTSGTLKQFF. The chain employs TRBV4-3 and TRBJ2-1, with 11 bases that match TRBD2. The length of the CDR3 is 18 residues. Germline-derived CDR1 and CDR2 are LGHNA and YSLEER. The junction had 15 bases not matched to a gene; V was cut back by 0 bases and J by 11 bases.

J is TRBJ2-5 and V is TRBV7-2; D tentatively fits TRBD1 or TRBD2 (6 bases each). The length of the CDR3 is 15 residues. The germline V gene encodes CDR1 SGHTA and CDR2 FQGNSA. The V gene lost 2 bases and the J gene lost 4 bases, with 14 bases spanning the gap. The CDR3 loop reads CASSLKQGGGETQYF. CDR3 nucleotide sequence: TGTGCCAGCAGCTTAAAACAGGGAGGCGGAGAGACCCAGTACTTC.

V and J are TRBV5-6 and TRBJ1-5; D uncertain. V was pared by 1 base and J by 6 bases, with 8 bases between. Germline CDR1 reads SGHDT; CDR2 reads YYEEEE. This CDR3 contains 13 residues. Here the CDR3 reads CASSLSVGQPQHF. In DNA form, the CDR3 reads TGTGCCAGCAGCTTGAGTGTAGGTCAGCCCCAGCATTTT.

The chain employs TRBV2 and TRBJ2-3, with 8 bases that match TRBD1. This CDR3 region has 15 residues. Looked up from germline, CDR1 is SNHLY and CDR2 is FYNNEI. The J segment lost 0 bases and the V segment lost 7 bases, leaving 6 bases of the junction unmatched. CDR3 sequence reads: CASTKDRASTDTQYF. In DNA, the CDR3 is TGTGCCAGCACCAAGGACAGGGCCAGCACAGATACGCAGTATTTT.

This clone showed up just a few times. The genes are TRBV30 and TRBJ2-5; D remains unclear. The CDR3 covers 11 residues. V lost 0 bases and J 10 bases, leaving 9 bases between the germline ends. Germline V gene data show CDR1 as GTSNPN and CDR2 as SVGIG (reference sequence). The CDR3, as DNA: TGTGCCTGGAGTGTATCCGTTGACCAGTACTTC. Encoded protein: CAWSVSVDQYF.

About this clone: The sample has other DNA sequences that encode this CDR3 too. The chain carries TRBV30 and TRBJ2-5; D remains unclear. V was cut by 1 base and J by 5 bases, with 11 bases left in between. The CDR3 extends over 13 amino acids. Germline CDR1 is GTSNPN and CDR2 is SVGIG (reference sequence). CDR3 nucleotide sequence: TGTGCCTGGAGTGGTGGGTTGGGGGAGACCCAGTACTTC. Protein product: CAWSGGLGETQYF.

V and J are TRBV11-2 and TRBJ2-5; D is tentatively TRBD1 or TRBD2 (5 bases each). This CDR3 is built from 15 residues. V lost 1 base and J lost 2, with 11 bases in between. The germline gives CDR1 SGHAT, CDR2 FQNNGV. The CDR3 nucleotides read TGTGCCAGCAGCTTAGGAGGGGCTAGACAAGAGACCCAGTACTTC. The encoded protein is CASSLGGARQETQYF.

The CDR3 DNA sequence: TGTGCCAGCAGCCAAGAGGAGACGAGCTCCTACGAGCAGTACTTC. Translation: CASSQEETSSYEQYF. The rearrangement uses TRBV4-2 and TRBJ2-7; D unresolved. In germline, CDR1 is LGHNA, CDR2 YNFKEQ. Trimming took 0 bases from V and 0 from J, leaving 9 bases between them. CDR3 size: 15 residues.

CDR3 protein: CASSAKGQVNSGANVLTF. Here the CDR3 DNA reads TGTGCCAGCAGCGCGAAGGGACAGGTTAATAGTGGGGCCAACGTCCTGACTTTC. The V call is TRBV9, the J call TRBJ2-6; 8 bases map to TRBD1. The V and J ends lost 3 bases and 3 bases, in that order; junction bases with no gene match: 11. The CDR3 length is 18 residues. Germline CDR1 is SGDLS and CDR2 is YYNGEE.

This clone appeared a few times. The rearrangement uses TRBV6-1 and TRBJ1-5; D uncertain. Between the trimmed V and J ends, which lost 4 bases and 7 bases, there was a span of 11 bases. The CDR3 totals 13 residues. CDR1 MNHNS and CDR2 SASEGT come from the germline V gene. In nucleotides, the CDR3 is TGTGCCAGCAGTGCAACCGATATACAGCCCCAGCATTTT. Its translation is CASSATDIQPQHF.

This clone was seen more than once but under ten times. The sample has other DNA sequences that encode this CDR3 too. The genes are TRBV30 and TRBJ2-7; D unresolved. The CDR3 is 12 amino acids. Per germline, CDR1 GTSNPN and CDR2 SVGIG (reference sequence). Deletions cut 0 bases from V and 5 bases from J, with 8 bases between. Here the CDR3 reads CAWSVRGHEQYF. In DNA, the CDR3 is TGTGCCTGGAGTGTACGAGGCCACGAGCAGTACTTC.

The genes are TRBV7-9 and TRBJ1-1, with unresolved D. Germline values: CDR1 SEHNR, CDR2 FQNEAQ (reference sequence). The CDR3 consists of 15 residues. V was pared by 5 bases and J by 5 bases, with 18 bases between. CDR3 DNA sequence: TGTGCCAGCAGCCCGCCGCGGGGAAGTGGTACTGAAGCTTTCTTT. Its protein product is CASSPPRGSGTEAFF. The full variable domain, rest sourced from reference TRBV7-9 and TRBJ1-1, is DTGVSQNPRHKITKRGQNVTFRCDPISEHNRLYWYRQTLGQGPEFLTYFQNEAQLEKSRLLSDRFSAERPKGSFSTLEIQRTEQGDSAMYLCASSPPRGSGTEAFFGQGTRLTVV.

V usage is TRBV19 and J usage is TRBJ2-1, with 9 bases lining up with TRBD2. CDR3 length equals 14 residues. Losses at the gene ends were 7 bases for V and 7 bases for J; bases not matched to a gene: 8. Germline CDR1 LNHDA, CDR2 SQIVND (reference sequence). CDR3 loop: CASTLAGSRNEQFF. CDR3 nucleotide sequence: TGTGCCAGTACTCTAGCGGGAAGCAGGAATGAGCAGTTCTTC.

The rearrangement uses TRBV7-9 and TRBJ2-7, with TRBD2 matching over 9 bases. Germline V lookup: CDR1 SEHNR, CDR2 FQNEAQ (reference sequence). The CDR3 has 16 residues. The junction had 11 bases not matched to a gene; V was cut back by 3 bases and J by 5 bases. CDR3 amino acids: CASSFSPSGRSHEQYF. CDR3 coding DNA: TGTGCCAGCAGCTTCTCCCCCAGCGGGAGGTCCCACGAGCAGTACTTC.

Written as DNA, the CDR3 is TGTGCCAGCAGCCCCGGACGGTACTACGAGCAGTACTTC. Encoded protein: CASSPGRYYEQYF. V gene TRBV7-2 combines with J gene TRBJ2-7; D is undetermined. Germline CDR1 is SGHTA and CDR2 is FQGNSA. CDR3 length: 13 residues. The V end was cut by 5 bases, the J end by 3 bases, with 11 bases between.

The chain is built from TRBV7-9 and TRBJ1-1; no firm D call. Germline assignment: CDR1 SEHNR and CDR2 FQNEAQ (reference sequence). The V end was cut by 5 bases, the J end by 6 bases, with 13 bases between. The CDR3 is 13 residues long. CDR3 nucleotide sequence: TGTGCCAGCAGCCCCACCTCGCCCCCTGAAGCTTTCTTT. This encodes CASSPTSPPEAFF.

In DNA, the CDR3 is TGTGCCAGCAGCCGACAGGTCTCGGTTGGCTACACCTTC. Its translation: CASSRQVSVGYTF. J is TRBJ1-2 and V is TRBV6-6, with TRBD1 as a possible D gene (6 bases). The CDR3 runs to 13 residues. CDR1 is MNHNY, CDR2 SVGAGI, per germline (reference sequence). V lost 6 bases to trimming and J lost 7 bases, with 15 bases between them.

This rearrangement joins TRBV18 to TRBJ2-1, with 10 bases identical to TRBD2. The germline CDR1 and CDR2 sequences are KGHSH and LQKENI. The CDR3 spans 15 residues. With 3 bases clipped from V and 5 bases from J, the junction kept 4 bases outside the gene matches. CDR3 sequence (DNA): TGTGCCAGCTCACCTCTAGCGGGGGCCAACAATGAGCAGTTCTTC. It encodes CASSPLAGANNEQFF.

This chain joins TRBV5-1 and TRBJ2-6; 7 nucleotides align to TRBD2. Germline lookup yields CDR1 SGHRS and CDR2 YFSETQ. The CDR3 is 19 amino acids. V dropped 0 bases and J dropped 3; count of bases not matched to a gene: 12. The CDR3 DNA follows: TGCGCCAGCAGCTTGGGCCGTCGCCAGGGAGGGATTGGGGCCAACGTCCTGACTTTC. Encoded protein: CASSLGRRQGGIGANVLTF.

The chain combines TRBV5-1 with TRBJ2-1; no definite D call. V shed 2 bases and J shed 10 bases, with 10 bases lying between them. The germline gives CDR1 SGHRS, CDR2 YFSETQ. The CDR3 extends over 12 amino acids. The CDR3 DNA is TGCGCCAGCAGCTTAAATGCGAAGGAGCAGTTCTTC. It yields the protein CASSLNAKEQFF. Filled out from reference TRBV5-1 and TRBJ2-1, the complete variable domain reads KAGVTQTPRYLIKTRGQQVTLSCSPISGHRSVSWYQQTPGQGLQFLFEYFSETQRNKGNFPGRFSGRQFSNSRSEMNVSTLELGDSALYLCASSLNAKEQFFGPGTRLTVL.

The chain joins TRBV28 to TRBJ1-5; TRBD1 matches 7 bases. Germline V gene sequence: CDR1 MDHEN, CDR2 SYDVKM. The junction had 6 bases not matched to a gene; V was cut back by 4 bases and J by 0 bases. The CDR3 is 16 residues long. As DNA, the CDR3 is TGTGCCAGCAGTTACCCAGGGGGGGTTAGCAATCAGCCCCAGCATTTT. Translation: CASSYPGGVSNQPQHF.

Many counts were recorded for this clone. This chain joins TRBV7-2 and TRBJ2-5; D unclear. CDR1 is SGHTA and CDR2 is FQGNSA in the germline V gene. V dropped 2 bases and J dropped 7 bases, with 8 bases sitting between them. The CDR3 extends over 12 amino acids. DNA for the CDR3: TGTGCCAGCAGCTTATTCCCGGCGACCCAGTACTTC. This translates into CASSLFPATQYF.

Here the CDR3 DNA reads TGTGCCAGCAGTAAACTAGCGGATTCTACCTACGAGCAGTACTTC. This encodes CASSKLADSTYEQYF. The J gene is TRBJ2-7, the V gene TRBV6-6, with 8 positions matching TRBD2. This CDR3 spans 15 amino acids. The V gene's germline CDR1 is MNHNY and CDR2 SVGAGI (reference sequence). V was pared by 5 bases and J by 2 bases, with 8 bases of the junction left unmatched.